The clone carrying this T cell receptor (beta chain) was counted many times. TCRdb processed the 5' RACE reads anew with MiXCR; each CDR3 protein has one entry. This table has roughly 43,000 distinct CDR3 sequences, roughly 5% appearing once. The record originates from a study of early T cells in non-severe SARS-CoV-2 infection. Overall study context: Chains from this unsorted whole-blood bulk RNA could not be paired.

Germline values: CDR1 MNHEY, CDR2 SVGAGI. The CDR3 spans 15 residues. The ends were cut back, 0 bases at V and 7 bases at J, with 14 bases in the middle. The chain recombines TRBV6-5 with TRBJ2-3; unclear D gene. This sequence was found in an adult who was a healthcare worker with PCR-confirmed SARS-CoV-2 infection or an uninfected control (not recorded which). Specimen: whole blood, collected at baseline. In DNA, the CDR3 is TGTGCCAGCAGTTACTCTGACGCCCCGCCAAATACGCAGTATTTT. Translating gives CASSYSDAPPNTQYF.